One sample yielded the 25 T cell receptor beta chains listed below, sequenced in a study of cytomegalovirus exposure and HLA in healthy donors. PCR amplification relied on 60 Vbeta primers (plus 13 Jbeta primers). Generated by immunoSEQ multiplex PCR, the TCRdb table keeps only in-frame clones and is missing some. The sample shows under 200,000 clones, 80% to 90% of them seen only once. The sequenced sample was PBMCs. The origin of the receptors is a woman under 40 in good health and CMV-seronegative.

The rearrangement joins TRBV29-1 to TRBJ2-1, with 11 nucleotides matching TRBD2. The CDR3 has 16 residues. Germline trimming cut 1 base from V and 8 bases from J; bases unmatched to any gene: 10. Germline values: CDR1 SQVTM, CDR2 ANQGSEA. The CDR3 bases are TGCAGCGTTGAAGTAACTAGCGGGAGAGTCAGAGATGAGCAGTTCTTC. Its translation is CSVEVTSGRVRDEQFF.

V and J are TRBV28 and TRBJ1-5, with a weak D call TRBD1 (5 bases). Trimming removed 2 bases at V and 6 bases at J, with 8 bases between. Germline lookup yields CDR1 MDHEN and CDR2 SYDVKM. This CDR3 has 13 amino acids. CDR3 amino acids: CASSLLRAQPQHF. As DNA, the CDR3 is TGTGCCAGCAGTTTACTCAGGGCTCAGCCCCAGCATTTT.

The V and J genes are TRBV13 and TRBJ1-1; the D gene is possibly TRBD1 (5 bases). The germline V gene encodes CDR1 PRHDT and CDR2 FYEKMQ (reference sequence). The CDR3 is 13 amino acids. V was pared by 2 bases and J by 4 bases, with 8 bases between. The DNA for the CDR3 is TGTGCCAGCAGCTTACTAAGGGGCACTGAAGCTTTCTTT. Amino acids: CASSLLRGTEAFF.

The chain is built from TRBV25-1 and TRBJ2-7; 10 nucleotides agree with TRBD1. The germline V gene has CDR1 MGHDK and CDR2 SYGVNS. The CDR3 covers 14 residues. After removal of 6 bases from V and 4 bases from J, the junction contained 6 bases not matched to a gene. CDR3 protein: CASRGDRGKYEQYF. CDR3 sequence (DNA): TGTGCCAGCAGGGGGGACAGGGGAAAATACGAGCAGTACTTC.

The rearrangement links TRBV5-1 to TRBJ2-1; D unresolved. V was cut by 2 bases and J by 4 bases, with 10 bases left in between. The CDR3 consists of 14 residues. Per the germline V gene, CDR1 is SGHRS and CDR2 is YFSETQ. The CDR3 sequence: CASSFLQNYNEQFF. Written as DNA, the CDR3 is TGCGCCAGCAGCTTTTTACAGAATTACAATGAGCAGTTCTTC.

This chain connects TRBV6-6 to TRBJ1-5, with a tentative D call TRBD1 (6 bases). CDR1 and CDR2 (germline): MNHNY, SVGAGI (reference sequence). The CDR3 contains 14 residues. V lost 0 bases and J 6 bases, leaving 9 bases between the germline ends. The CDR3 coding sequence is TGTGCCAGCAGTTACTCGGGGGCGAGTCAGCCCCAGCATTTT. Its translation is CASSYSGASQPQHF.

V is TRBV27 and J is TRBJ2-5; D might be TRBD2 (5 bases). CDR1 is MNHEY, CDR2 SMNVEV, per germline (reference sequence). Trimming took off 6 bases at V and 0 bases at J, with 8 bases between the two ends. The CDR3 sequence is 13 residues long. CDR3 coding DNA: TGTGCCAGCAGGGAGCGGAACCAAGAGACCCAGTACTTC. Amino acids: CASRERNQETQYF.

In DNA, the CDR3 is TGTGCCAGCAGTTTAACCAGACTAGCGGCAGACAATGAGCAGTTCTTC. Translating it yields CASSLTRLAADNEQFF. V is TRBV28 and J is TRBJ2-1, with 9 bases fitting TRBD2. The trim removed 2 bases at V and 5 bases at J, leaving 7 bases unmatched. The germline gives CDR1 MDHEN, CDR2 SYDVKM. The CDR3 extends over 16 amino acids. Using reference TRBV28 and TRBJ2-1 for the parts outside the CDR3, the full variable domain is DVKVTQSSRYLVKRTGEKVFLECVQDMDHENMFWYRQDPGLGLRLIYFSYDVKMKEKGDIPEGYSVSREKKERFSLILESASTNQTSMYLCASSLTRLAADNEQFFGPGTRLTVL.

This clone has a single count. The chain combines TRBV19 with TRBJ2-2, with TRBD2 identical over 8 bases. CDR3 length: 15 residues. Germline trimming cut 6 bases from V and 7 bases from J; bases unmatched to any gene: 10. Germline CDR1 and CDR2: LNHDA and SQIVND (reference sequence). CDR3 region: CASSSGRGYDGELFF. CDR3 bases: TGTGCCAGTAGCTCCGGGAGGGGATACGACGGGGAGCTGTTTTTT.

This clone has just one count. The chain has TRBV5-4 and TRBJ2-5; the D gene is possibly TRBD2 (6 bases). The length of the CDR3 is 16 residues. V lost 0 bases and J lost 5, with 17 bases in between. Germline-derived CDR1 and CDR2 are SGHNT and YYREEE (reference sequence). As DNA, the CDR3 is TGTGCCAGCAGCTTGGCCGGGGGTAGGGGACGGGAGACCCAGTACTTC. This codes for CASSLAGGRGRETQYF.

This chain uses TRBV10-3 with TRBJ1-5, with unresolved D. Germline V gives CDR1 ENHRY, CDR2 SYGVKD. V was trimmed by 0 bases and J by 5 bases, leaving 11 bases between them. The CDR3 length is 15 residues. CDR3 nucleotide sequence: TGTGCCATCAGTGAGTCTGAGGTTACTCATCAGCCCCAGCATTTT. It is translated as CAISESEVTHQPQHF.

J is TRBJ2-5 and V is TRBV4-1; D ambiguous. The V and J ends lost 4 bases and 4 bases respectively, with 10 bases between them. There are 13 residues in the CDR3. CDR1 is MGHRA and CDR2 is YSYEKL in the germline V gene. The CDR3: CASSPTRGETQYF. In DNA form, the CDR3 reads TGCGCCAGCAGCCCCACCCGCGGAGAGACCCAGTACTTC.

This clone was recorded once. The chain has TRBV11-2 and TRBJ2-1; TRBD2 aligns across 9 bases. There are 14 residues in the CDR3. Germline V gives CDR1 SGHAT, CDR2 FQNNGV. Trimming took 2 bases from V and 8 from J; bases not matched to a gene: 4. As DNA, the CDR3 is TGTGCCAGCAGCTTATTGCGGGAGGGTCATGAGCAGTTCTTC. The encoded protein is CASSLLREGHEQFF.

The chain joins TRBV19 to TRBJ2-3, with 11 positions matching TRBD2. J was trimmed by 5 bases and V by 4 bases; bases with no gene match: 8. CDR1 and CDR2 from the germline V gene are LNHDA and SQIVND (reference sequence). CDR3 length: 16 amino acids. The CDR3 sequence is CASSTRLAGRLDTQYF. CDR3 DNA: TGTGCCAGTAGTACAAGACTAGCGGGAAGGTTAGATACGCAGTATTTT.

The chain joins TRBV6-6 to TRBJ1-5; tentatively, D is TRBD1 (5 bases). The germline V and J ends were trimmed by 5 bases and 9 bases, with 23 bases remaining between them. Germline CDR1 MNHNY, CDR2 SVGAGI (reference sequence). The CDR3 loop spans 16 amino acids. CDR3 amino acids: CASSPGEGRREGPQHF. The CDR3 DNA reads TGTGCCAGCAGTCCGGGGGAGGGTAGACGGGAGGGGCCCCAGCATTTT.

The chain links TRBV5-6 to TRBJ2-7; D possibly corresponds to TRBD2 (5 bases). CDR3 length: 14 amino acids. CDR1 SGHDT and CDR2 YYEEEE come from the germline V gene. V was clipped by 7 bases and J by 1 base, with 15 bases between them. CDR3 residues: CASSLLARSYEQYF. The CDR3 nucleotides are TGTGCCAGCTCTTTGTTAGCGCGGTCCTACGAGCAGTACTTC. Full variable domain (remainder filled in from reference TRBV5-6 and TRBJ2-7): DAGVTQSPTHLIKTRGQQVTLRCSPKSGHDTVSWYQQALGQGPQFIFQYYEEEERQRGNFPDRFSGHQFPNYSSELNVNALLLGDSALYLCASSLLARSYEQYFGPGTRLTVT.

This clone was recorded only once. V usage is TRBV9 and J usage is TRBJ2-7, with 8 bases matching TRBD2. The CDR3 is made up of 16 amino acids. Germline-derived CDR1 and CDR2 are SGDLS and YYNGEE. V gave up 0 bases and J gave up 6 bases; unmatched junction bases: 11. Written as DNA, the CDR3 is TGTGCCAGCAGCGTAGGTAGCGGGGTTGAGGGTGGCGAGCAGTACTTC. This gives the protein CASSVGSGVEGGEQYF. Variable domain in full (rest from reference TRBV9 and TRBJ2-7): DSGVTQTPKHLITATGQRVTLRCSPRSGDLSVYWYQQSLDQGLQFLIQYYNGEERAKGNILERFSAQQFPDLHSELNLSSLELGDSALYFCASSVGSGVEGGEQYFGPGTRLTVT.

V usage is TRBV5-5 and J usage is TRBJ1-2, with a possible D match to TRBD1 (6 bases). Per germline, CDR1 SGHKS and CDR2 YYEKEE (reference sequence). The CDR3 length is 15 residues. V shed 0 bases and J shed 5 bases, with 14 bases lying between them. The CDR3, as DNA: TGTGCCAGCAGCTTGGGGGGGGGCGTCAGTTATGGCTACACCTTC. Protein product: CASSLGGGVSYGYTF.

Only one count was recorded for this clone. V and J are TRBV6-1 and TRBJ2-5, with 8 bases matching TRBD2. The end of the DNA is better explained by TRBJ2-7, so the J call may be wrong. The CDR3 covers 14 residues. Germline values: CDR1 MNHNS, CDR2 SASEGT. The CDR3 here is CASHPIAGHYEQYF. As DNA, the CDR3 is TGTGCCAGCCACCCTATAGCGGGACATTACGAGCAGTACTTC.

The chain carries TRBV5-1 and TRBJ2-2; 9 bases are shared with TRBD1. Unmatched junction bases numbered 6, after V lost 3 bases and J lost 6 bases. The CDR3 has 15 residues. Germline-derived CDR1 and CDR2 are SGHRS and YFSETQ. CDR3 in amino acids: CASSWAQGASGELFF. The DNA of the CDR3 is TGCGCCAGCAGCTGGGCACAGGGGGCCTCCGGGGAGCTGTTTTTT. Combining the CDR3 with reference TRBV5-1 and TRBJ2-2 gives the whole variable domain KAGVTQTPRYLIKTRGQQVTLSCSPISGHRSVSWYQQTPGQGLQFLFEYFSETQRNKGNFPGRFSGRQFSNSRSEMNVSTLELGDSALYLCASSWAQGASGELFFGEGSRLTVL.

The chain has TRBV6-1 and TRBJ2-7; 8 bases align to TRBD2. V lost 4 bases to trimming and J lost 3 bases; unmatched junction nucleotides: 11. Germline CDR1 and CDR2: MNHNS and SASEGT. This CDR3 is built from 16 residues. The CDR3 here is CASSGQGAGDRYEQYF. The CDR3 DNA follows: TGTGCCAGCAGTGGACAAGGAGCGGGGGACCGCTACGAGCAGTACTTC.

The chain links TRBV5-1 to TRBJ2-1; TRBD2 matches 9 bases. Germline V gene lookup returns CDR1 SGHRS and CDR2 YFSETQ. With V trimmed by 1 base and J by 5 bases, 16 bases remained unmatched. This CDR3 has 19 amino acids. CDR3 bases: TGCGCCAGCAGCTTGCCTACGAGGCCGGGACTAGCTGCTAACAATGAGCAGTTCTTC. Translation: CASSLPTRPGLAANNEQFF. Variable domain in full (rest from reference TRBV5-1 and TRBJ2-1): KAGVTQTPRYLIKTRGQQVTLSCSPISGHRSVSWYQQTPGQGLQFLFEYFSETQRNKGNFPGRFSGRQFSNSRSEMNVSTLELGDSALYLCASSLPTRPGLAANNEQFFGPGTRLTVL.

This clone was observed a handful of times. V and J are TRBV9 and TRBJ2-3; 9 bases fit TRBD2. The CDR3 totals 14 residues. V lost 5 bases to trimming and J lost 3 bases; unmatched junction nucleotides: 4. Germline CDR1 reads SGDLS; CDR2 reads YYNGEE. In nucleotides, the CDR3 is TGTGCCAGCAGTAGCGGGAGCGGAACAGATACGCAGTATTTT. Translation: CASSSGSGTDTQYF.

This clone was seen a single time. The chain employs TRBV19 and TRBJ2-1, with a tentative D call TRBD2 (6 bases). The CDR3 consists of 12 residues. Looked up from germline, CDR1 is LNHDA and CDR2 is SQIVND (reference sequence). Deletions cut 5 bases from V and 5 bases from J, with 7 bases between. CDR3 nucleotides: TGTGCCAGTAGTCGCGGGAACAATGAGCAGTTCTTC. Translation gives CASSRGNNEQFF.

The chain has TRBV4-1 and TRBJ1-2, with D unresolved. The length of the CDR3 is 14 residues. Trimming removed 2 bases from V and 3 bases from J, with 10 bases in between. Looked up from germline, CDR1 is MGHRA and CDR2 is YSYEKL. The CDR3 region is CASSQIHSYYGYTF. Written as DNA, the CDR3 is TGCGCCAGCAGCCAAATACATAGCTACTATGGCTACACCTTC.